This T cell receptor beta chain was sequenced during a study of T cell responses to AZD1222 COVID-19 vaccine. Study as a whole: Pooled together were second doses at about 4 or about 12 weeks. Study-level findings and limits: Donors, mostly white British, included more females; clonal diversity was possibly underestimated. Vaccine-associated CD4 TCRs ranged over spike, dominating at 160-218 and 743-854.

Trimming cost V 4 bases and J 2 bases, with 8 bases left between them. The germline gives CDR1 MNHNY, CDR2 SVGAGI (reference sequence). The CDR3 contains 13 residues. The assay was immunoSEQ multiplex PCR, and TCRdb's table has in-frame clones only and misses some. The sample lists around 160,000 clones, around 90% occurring once. In regard to this clone: Its antigen is unknown.

The source of this sequence is an adult in good health. This material consisted of peripheral blood, taken on day 0 of AZD1222 vaccination. The chain recombines TRBV6-6 with TRBJ1-2; the D gene is possibly TRBD1 (5 bases). CDR3 region: CASSSRQNYGYTF. The CDR3 nucleotides are TGTGCCAGCAGTTCCAGACAGAACTATGGCTACACCTTC.